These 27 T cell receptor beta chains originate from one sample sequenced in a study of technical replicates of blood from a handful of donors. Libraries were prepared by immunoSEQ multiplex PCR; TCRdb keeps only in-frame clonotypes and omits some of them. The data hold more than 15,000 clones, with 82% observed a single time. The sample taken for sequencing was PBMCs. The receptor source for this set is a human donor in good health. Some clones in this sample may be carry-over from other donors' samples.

The CDR3 region is CAWSVLGRAGGGPQHF. The CDR3 DNA reads as TGTGCCTGGAGTGTACTCGGCCGCGCGGGAGGGGGGCCCCAGCATTTT. This rearrangement joins TRBV30 to TRBJ1-5; maybe TRBD1 (6 bases). Germline values: CDR1 GTSNPN, CDR2 SVGIG (reference sequence). The V and J ends lost 0 bases and 9 bases respectively, with 21 bases between them. CDR3 size: 16 residues.

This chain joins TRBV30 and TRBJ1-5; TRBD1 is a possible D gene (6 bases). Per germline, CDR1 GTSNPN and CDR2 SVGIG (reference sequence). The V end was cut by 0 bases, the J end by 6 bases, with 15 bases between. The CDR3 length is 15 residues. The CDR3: CAWSVPRGGSQPQHF. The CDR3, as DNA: TGTGCCTGGAGTGTCCCGAGGGGGGGGTCTCAGCCCCAGCATTTT.

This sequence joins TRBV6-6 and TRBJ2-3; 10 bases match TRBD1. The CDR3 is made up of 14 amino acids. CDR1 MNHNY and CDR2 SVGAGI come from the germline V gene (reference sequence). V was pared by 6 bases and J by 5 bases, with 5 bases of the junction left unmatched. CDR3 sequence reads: CASSPGQGGDTQYF. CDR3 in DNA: TGTGCCAGCAGCCCCGGACAGGGGGGAGATACGCAGTATTTT.

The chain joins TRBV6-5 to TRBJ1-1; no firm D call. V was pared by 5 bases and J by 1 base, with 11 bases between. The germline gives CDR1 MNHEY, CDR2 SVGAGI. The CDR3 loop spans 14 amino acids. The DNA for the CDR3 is TGTGCCAGCAGTCGAGGGCCCACGAACACTGAAGCTTTCTTT. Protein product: CASSRGPTNTEAFF.

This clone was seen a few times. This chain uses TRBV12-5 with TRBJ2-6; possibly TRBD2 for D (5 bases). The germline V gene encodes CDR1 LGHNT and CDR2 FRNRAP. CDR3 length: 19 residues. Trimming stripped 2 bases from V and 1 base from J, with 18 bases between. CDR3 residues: CASGLLTPGGFSGANVLTF. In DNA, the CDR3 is TGTGCTAGTGGTTTGTTGACGCCAGGCGGGTTTTCTGGGGCCAACGTCCTGACTTTC.

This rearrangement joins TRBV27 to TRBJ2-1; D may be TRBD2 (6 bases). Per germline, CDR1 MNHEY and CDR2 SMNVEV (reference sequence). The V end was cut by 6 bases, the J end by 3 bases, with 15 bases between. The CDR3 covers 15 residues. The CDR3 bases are TGTGCCAGCAGAAGGGCTAGCGAAAACTACAATGAGCAGTTCTTC. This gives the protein CASRRASENYNEQFF.

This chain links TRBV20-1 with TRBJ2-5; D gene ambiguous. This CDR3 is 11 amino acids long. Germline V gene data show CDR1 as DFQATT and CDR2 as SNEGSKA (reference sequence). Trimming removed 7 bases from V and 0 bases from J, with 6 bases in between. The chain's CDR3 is CSGRYQETQYF. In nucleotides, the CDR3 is TGCAGTGGGCGGTACCAAGAGACCCAGTACTTC.

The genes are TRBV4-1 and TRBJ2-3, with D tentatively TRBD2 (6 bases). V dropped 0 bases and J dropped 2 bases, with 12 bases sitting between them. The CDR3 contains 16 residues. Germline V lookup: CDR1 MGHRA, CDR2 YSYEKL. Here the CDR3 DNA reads TGCGCCAGCAGCCAAGATATTGGGACTTTCACAGATACGCAGTATTTT. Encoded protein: CASSQDIGTFTDTQYF.

The CDR3 DNA follows: TGTGCCAGCAGCCAAGATCTTTCCTTCGGAGATGAGCAGTTCTTC. Residues: CASSQDLSFGDEQFF. This chain connects TRBV4-2 to TRBJ2-1; D remains ambiguous. Germline V gene data show CDR1 as LGHNA and CDR2 as YNFKEQ. The V gene lost 0 bases and the J gene lost 8 bases, with 14 bases spanning the gap. CDR3 size: 15 residues.

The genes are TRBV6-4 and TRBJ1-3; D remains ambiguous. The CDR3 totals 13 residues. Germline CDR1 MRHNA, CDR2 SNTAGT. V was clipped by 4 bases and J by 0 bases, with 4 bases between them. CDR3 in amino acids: CASSVNSGNTIYF. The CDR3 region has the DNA TGTGCCAGCAGTGTCAACTCTGGAAACACCATATATTTT.

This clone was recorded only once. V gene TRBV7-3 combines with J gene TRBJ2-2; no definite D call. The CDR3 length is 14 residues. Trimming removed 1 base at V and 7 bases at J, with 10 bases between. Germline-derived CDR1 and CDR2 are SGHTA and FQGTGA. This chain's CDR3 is CASSLKNYGGELFF. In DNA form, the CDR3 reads TGTGCCAGCAGCTTAAAGAACTACGGCGGGGAGCTGTTTTTT.

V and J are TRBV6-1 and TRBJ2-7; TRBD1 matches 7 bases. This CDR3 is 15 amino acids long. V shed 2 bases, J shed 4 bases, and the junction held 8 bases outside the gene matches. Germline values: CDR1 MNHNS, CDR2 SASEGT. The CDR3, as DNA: TGTGCCAGCAGTGAAAAGGGACAGAAATCTTACGAGCAGTACTTC. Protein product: CASSEKGQKSYEQYF.

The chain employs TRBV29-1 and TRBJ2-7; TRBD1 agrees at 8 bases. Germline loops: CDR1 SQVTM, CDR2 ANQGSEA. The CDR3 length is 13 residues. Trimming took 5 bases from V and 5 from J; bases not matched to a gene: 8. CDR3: CSVSPRGRNEQYF. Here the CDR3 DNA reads TGCAGCGTTAGCCCCAGGGGGCGAAACGAGCAGTACTTC.

This CDR3 reads CASSSMGQGGGELFF. The CDR3 nucleotides read TGCGCCAGCAGCTCGATGGGACAGGGGGGCGGGGAGCTGTTTTTT. The rearrangement uses TRBV5-1 and TRBJ2-2, with TRBD1 matching over 11 bases. This CDR3 is 15 amino acids long. Germline trimming cut 3 bases from V and 7 bases from J; bases unmatched to any gene: 5. Germline CDR1 reads SGHRS; CDR2 reads YFSETQ.

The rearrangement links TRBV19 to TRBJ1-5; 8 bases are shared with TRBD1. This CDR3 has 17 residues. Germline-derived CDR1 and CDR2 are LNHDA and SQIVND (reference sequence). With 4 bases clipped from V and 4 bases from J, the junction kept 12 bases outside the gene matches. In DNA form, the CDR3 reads TGTGCCAGTAGTACAAGAGGCGGACAGGGTGGGAATCAGCCCCAGCATTTT. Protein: CASSTRGGQGGNQPQHF.

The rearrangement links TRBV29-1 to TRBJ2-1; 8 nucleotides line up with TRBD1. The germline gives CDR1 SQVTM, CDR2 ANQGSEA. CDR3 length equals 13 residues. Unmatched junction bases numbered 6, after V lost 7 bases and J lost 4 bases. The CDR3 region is CSGQGARYNEQFF. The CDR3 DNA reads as TGCAGCGGTCAGGGGGCGCGATACAATGAGCAGTTCTTC.

CDR3 DNA: TGTGCCAGCAGCGTTAACACAGGGAGCGGGACTAGCGTCGCCGAGCAGTACTTC. This gives the protein CASSVNTGSGTSVAEQYF. The J gene is TRBJ2-7, the V gene TRBV11-2, with 10 bases aligning to TRBD2. Trimming removed 5 bases from V and 6 bases from J; junction bases left unmatched: 19. CDR3 size: 18 residues. The germline V gene has CDR1 SGHAT and CDR2 FQNNGV.

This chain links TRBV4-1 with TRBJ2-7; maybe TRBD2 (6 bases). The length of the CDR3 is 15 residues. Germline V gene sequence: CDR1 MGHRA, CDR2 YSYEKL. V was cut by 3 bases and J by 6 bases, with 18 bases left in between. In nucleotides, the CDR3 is TGCGCCAGCAGCCAGGCCCCGGGAGCCCTCTCCGAGCAGTACTTC. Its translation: CASSQAPGALSEQYF.

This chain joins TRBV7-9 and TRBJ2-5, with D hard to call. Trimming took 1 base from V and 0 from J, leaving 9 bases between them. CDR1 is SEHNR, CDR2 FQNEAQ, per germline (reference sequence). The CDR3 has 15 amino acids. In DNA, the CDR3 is TGTGCCAGCAGCTTAGGTGACTGGTACCAAGAGACCCAGTACTTC. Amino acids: CASSLGDWYQETQYF.

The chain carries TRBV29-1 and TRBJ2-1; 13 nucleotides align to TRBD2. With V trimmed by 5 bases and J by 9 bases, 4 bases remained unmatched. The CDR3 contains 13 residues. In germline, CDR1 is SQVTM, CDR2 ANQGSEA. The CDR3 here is CSVLGLAGVEQFF. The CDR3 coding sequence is TGCAGCGTTCTTGGACTAGCGGGAGTTGAGCAGTTCTTC.

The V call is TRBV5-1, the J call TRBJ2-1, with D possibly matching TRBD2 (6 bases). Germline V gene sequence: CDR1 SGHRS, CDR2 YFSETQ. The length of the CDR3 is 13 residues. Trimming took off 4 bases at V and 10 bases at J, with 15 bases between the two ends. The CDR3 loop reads CASSIPLAREQFF. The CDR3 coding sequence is TGCGCCAGCAGCATACCTCTAGCGCGGGAGCAGTTCTTC.

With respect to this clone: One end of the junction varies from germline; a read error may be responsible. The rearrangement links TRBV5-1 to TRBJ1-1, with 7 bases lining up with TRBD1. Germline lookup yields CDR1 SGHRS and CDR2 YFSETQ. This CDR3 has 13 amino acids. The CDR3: CVSSYGQVTEAFF. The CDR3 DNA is TGCGTCAGCAGCTATGGACAGGTCACTGAAGCTTTCTTT.

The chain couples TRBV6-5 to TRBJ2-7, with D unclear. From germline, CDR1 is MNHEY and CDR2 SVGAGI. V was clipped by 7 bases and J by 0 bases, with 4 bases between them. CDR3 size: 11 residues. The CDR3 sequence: CASTSSYEQYF. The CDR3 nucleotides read TGTGCCAGCACCAGCTCCTACGAGCAGTACTTC.

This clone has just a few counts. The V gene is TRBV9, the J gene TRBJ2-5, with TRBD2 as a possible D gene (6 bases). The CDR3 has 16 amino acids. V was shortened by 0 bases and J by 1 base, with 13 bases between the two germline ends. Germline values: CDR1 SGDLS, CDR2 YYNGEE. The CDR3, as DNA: TGTGCCAGCAGCGTAGCCAGCGGGCGTTCCCAAGAGACCCAGTACTTC. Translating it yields CASSVASGRSQETQYF.

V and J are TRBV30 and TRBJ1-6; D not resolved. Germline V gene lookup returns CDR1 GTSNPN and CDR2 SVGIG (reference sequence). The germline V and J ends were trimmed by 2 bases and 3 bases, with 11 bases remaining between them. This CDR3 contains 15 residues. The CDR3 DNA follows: TGTGCCTGGAGTTCATCACGGGGCTATAATTCACCCCTCCACTTT. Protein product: CAWSSSRGYNSPLHF.

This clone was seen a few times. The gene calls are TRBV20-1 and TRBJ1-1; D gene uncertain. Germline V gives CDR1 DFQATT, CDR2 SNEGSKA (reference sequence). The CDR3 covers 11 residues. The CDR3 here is CSESMNTEAFF. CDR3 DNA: TGCAGCGAGAGTATGAACACTGAAGCTTTCTTT.

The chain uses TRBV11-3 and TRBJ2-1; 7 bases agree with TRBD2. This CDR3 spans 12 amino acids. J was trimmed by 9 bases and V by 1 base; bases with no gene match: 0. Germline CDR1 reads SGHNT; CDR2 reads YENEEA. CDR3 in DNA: TGTGCCAGCAGCTTAGCGGGAGGTGAGCAGTTCTTC. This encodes CASSLAGGEQFF.